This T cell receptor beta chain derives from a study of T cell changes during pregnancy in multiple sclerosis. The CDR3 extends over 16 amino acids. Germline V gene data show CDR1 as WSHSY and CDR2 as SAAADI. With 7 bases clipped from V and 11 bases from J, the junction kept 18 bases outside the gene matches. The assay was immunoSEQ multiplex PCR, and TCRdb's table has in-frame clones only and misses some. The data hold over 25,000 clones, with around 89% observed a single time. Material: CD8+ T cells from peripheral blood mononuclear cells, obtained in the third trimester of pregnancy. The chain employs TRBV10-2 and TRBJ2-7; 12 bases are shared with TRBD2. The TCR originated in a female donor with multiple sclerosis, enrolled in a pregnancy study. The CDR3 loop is CASIGTSGPETYGKYF. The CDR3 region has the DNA TGCGCCAGCATCGGGACTAGCGGGCCGGAAACCTACGGGAAGTACTTC.